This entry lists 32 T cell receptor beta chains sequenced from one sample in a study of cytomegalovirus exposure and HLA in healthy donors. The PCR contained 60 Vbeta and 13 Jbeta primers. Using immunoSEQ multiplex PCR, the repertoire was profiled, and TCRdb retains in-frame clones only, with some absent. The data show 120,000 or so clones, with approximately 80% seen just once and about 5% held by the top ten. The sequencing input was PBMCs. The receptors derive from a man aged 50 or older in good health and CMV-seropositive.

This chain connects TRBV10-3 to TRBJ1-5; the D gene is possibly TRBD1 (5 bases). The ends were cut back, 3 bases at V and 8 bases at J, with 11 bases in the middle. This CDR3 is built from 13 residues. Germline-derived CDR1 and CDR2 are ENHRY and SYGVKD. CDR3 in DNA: TGTGCCATCAGTGATCAGGGTGGGGAGCCCCAGCATTTT. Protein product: CAISDQGGEPQHF.

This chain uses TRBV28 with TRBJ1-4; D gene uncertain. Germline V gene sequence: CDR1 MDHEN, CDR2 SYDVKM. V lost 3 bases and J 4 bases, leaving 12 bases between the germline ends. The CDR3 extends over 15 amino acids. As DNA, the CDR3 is TGTGCCAGCAGTTTCCAGCGCGGACTTAATGAAAAACTGTTTTTT. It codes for CASSFQRGLNEKLFF.

This chain's CDR3 is CASSVSGTAVYEQYF. CDR3 nucleotide sequence: TGCGCCAGCAGCGTTTCCGGGACAGCCGTCTACGAGCAGTACTTC. The chain carries TRBV5-1 and TRBJ2-7; 7 nucleotides align to TRBD1. Unmatched junction bases numbered 10, after V lost 4 bases and J lost 3 bases. Germline CDR1 reads SGHRS; CDR2 reads YFSETQ. This CDR3 has 15 amino acids.

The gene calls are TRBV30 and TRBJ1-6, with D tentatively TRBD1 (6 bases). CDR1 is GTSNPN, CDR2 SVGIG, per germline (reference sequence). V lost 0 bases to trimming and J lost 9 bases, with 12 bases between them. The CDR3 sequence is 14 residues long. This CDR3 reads CAWSVETGRSPLHF. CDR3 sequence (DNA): TGTGCCTGGAGTGTTGAGACAGGTCGTTCACCCCTCCACTTT.

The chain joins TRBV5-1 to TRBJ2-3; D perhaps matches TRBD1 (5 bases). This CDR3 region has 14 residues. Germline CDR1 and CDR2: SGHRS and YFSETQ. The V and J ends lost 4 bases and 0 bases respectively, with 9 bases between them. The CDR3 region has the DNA TGCGCCAGCAGCCGGACACTTAGCACAGATACGCAGTATTTT. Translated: CASSRTLSTDTQYF.

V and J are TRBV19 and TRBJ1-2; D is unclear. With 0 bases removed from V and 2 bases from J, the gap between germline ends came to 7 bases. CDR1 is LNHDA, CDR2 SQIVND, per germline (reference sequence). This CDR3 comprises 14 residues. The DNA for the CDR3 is TGTGCCAGTAGTATAGACAGACTAAACTATGGCTACACCTTC. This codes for CASSIDRLNYGYTF. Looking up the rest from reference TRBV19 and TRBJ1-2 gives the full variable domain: DGGITQSPKYLFRKEGQNVTLSCEQNLNHDAMYWYRQDPGQGLRLIYYSQIVNDFQKGDIAEGYSVSREKKESFPLTVTSAQKNPTAFYLCASSIDRLNYGYTFGSGTRLTVV.

The CDR3 region is CASSRISGSENIQYF. CDR3 bases: TGCGCCAGCAGCCGAATTAGCGGGAGCGAAAACATTCAGTACTTC. This chain joins TRBV4-3 and TRBJ2-4, with 9 bases lining up with TRBD2. This CDR3 contains 15 residues. Per the germline V gene, CDR1 is LGHNA and CDR2 is YSLEER. The V gene end was trimmed by 4 bases and the J gene end by 5 bases; junction bases not matched to a gene: 6.

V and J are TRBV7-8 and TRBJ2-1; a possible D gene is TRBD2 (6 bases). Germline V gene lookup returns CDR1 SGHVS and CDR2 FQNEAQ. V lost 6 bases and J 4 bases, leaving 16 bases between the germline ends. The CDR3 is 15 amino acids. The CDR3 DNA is TGTGCCAGCAGTCCTAGCGCCCCGCGATACAATGAGCAGTTCTTC. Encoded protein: CASSPSAPRYNEQFF.

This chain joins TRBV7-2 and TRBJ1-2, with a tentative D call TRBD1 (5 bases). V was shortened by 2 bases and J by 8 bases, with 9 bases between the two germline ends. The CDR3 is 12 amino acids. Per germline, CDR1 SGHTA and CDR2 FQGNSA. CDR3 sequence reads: CASSLSGVGYTF. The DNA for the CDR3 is TGTGCCAGCAGCTTATCGGGGGTGGGCTACACCTTC.

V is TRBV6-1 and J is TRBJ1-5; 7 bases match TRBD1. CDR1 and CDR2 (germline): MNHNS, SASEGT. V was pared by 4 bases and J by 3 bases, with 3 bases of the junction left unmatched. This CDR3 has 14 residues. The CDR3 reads CASSGDSFNQPQHF. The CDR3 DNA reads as TGTGCCAGCAGTGGGGACAGTTTCAATCAGCCCCAGCATTTT.

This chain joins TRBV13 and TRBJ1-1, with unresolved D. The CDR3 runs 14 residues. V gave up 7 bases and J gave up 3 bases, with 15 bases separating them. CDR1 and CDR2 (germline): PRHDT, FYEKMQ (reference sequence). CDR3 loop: CASTPGRHHTEAFF. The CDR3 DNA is TGTGCCAGCACCCCCGGCAGGCACCACACTGAAGCTTTCTTT.

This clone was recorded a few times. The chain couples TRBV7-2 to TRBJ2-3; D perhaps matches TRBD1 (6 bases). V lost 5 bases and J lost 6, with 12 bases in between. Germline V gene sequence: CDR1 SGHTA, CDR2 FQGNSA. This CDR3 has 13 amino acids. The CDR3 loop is CASSPRTDDTQYF. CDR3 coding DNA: TGTGCCAGCAGCCCGCGGACAGACGATACGCAGTATTTT.

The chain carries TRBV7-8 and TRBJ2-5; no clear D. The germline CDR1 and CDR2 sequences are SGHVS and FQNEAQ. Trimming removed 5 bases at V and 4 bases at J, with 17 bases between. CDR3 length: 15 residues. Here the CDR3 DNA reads TGTGCCAGCAGCCATTTACCCGAGGCTCGAGAGACCCAGTACTTC. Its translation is CASSHLPEARETQYF.

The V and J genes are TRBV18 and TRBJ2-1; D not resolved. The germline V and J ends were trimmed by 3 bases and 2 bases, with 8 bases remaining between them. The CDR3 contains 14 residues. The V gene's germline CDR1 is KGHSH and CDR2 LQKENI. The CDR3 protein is CASSPTRAYNEQFF. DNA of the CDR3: TGTGCCAGCTCACCCACTCGAGCCTACAATGAGCAGTTCTTC.

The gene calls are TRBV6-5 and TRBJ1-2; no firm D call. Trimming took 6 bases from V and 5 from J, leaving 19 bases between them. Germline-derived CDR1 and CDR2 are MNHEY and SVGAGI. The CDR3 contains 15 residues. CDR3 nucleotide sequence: TGTGCCAGCAGCCTCGATCCCACTTTGGTATATGGCTACACCTTC. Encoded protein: CASSLDPTLVYGYTF.

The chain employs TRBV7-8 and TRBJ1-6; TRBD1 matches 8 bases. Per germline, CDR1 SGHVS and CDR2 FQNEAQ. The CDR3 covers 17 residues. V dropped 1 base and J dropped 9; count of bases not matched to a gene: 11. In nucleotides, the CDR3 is TGTGCCAGCAGCTTAGGGGAGACTGGGACAGGATTTTCACCCCTCCACTTT. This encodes CASSLGETGTGFSPLHF.

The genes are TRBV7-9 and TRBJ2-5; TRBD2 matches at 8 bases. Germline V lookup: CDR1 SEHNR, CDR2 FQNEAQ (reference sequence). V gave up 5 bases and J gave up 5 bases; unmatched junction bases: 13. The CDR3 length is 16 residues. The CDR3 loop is CASSRRLARGPETQYF. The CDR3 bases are TGTGCCAGCAGCAGACGACTAGCGAGAGGGCCGGAGACCCAGTACTTC.

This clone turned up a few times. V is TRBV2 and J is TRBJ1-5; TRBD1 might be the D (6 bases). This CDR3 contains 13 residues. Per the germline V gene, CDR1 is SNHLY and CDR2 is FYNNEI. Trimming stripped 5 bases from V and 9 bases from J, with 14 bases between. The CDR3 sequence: CASSPPGGPPQHF. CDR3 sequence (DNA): TGTGCCAGCAGTCCACCCGGGGGGCCGCCCCAGCATTTT.

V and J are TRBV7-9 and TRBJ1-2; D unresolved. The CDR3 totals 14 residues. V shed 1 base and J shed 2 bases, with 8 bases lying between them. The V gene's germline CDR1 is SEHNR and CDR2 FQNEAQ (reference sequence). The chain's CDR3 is CASSLGAGNYGYTF. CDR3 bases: TGTGCCAGCAGCTTAGGGGCTGGGAACTATGGCTACACCTTC.

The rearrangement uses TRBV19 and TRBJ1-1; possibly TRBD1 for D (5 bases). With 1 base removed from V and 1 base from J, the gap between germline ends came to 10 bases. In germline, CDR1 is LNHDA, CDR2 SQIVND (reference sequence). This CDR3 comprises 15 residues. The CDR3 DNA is TGTGCCAGTAGTATAGCCCACAGGCAGAACACTGAAGCTTTCTTT. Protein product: CASSIAHRQNTEAFF.

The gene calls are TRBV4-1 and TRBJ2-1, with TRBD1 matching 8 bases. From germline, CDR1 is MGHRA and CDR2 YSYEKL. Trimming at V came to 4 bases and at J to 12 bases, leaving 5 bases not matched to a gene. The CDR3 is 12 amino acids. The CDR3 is CASSPPDRGQFF. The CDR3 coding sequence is TGCGCCAGCAGCCCCCCAGACAGGGGGCAGTTCTTC.

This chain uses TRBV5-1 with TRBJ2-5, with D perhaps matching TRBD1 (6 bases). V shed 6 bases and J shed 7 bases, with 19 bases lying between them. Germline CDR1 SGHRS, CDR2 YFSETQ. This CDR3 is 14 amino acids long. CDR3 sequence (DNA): TGCGCCAGCACGTCCCTTCCAGGGGTAGGGACCCAGTACTTC. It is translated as CASTSLPGVGTQYF.

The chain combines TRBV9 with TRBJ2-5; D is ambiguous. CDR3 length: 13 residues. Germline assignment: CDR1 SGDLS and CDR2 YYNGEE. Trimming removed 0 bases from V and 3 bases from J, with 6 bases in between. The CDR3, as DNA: TGTGCCAGCAGCGTAGGCACAGAAGAGACCCAGTACTTC. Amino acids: CASSVGTEETQYF. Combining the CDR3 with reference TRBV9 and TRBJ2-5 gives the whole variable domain DSGVTQTPKHLITATGQRVTLRCSPRSGDLSVYWYQQSLDQGLQFLIQYYNGEERAKGNILERFSAQQFPDLHSELNLSSLELGDSALYFCASSVGTEETQYFGPGTRLLVL.

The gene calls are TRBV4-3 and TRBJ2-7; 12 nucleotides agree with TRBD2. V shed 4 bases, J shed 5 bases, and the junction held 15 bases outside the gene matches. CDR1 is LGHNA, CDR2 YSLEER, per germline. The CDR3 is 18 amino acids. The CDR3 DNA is TGCGCCAGCAGCCGGGTGCCCCTAGCGGGAGGGAAACCCCACGAGCAGTACTTC. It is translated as CASSRVPLAGGKPHEQYF.

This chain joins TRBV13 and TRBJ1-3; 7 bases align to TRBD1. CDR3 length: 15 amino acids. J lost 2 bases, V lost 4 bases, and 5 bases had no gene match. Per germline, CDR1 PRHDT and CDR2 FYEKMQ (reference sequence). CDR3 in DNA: TGTGCCAGCAGCTCCAAGGACAGGACTGGAAACACCATATATTTT. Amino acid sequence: CASSSKDRTGNTIYF.

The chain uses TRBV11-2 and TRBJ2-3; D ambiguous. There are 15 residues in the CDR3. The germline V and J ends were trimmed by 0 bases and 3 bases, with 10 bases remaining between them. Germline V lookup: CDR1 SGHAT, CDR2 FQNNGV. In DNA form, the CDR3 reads TGTGCCAGCAGCTTAGATCTAGGCGTAACAGATACGCAGTATTTT. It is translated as CASSLDLGVTDTQYF. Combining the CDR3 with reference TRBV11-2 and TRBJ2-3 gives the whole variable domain EAGVAQSPRYKIIEKRQSVAFWCNPISGHATLYWYQQILGQGPKLLIQFQNNGVVDDSQLPKDRFSAERLKGVDSTLKIQPAKLEDSAVYLCASSLDLGVTDTQYFGPGTRLTVL.

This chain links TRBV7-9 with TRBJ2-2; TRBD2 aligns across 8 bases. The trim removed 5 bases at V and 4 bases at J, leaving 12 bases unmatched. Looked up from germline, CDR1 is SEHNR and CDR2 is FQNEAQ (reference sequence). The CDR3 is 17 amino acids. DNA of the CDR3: TGTGCCAGCAGCCAAAACCCAGCGGGAGTCAGCACCGGGGAGCTGTTTTTT. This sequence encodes CASSQNPAGVSTGELFF.

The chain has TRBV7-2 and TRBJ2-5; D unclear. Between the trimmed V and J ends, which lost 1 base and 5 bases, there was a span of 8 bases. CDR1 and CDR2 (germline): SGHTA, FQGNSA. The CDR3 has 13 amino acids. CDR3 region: CASSLVRRETQYF. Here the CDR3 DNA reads TGTGCCAGCAGCTTAGTTAGGCGGGAGACCCAGTACTTC.

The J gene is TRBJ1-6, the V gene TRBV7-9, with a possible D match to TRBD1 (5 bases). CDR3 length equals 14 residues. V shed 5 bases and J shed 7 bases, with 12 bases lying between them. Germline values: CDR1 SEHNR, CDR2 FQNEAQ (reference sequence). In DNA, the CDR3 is TGTGCCAGCAGCCCCGACAGACAGAATTCACCCCTCCACTTT. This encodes CASSPDRQNSPLHF. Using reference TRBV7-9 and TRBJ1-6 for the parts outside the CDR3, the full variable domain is DTGVSQNPRHKITKRGQNVTFRCDPISEHNRLYWYRQTLGQGPEFLTYFQNEAQLEKSRLLSDRFSAERPKGSFSTLEIQRTEQGDSAMYLCASSPDRQNSPLHFGNGTRLTVT.

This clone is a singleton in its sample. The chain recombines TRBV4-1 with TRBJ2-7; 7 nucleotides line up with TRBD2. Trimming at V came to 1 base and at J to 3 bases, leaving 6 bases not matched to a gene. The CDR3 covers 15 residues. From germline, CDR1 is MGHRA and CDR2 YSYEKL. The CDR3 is CASSQVAGRDYEQYF. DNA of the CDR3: TGCGCCAGCAGCCAAGTAGCGGGCCGAGACTACGAGCAGTACTTC.

The CDR3 here is CASSSAQRGIRSPLHF. CDR3 DNA sequence: TGTGCCAGCAGTTCGGCCCAAAGAGGGATCCGATCACCCCTCCACTTT. This rearrangement joins TRBV28 to TRBJ1-6, with D uncertain. Trimming removed 4 bases at V and 10 bases at J, with 20 bases between. CDR3 length equals 16 residues. CDR1 MDHEN and CDR2 SYDVKM come from the germline V gene.

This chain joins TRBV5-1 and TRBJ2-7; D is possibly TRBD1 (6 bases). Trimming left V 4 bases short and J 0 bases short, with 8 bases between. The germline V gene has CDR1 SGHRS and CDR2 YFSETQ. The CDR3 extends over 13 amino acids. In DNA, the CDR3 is TGCGCCAGCAGCGGGGACAACTCCTACGAGCAGTACTTC. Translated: CASSGDNSYEQYF. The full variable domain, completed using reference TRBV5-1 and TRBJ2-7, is KAGVTQTPRYLIKTRGQQVTLSCSPISGHRSVSWYQQTPGQGLQFLFEYFSETQRNKGNFPGRFSGRQFSNSRSEMNVSTLELGDSALYLCASSGDNSYEQYFGPGTRLTVT.